The clone carrying this T cell receptor (beta chain) was seen just once. The data derive from a study of blood T cell repertoires in COVID-19. Turning to the study itself: Samples representing acute and convalescent COVID-19 were sourced from the United States, Italy and Spain. PBMCs, B-cell-depleted T cells, or T cells provided the cDNA or gDNA that made up the material.

Per the study methods: Reference gene primer amplification gave estimated nucleated cell counts. The data were produced by immunoSEQ multiplex PCR, yet TCRdb's version contains in-frame clones alone and is incomplete. V and J calls and clone size are copied from that table; D and trimming were computed from the DNA. The sample gives roughly 80,000 clones, roughly 85% of which show up once; 4% to 6% is in the top ten. Trimming stripped 6 bases from V and 5 bases from J, with 20 bases between. The CDR3 covers 16 residues. Germline-derived CDR1 and CDR2 are SGHVS and FQNEAQ. The receptor's source is a woman aged 80 or older with active or convalescent COVID-19. Sequencing was done on a sample of peripheral blood. This chain links TRBV7-8 with TRBJ2-1; TRBD2 is a possible D gene (7 bases). CDR3 sequence (DNA): TGTGCCAGCAGTCCCAACCAGGGGAGGGTTGACAATGAGCAGTTCTTC. Amino acids: CASSPNQGRVDNEQFF. The complete variable domain, with remaining parts taken from reference TRBV7-8 and TRBJ2-1, reads GAGVSQSPRYKVAKRGQDVALRCDPISGHVSLFWYQQALGQGPEFLTYFQNEAQLDKSGLPSDRFFAERPEGSVSTLKIQRTQQEDSAVYLCASSPNQGRVDNEQFFGPGTRLTVL.